The T cell receptor (beta chain) described here comes from a study of blood T cell repertoires in COVID-19. Germline trimming cut 4 bases from V and 2 bases from J; bases unmatched to any gene: 9. The CDR3 totals 16 residues. Germline V gives CDR1 SGHKS, CDR2 YYEKEE (reference sequence). Per the authors' pipeline: Counts of nucleated cells, estimated from reference gene primer amplification, were obtained. Only in-frame clones appear in the TCRdb table, and some are missing; sequencing was by immunoSEQ multiplex PCR. The DNA gave D and trimming, while V, J and clone size come from that table. The table includes about 170,000 clones, around nine tenths detected once.

This receptor was identified in a man in his sixties or seventies with acute or convalescent COVID-19. Sequences were obtained from peripheral blood. J is TRBJ2-5 and V is TRBV5-5; TRBD1 matches at 9 bases. The CDR3: CASSRGQGSTQETQYF. The CDR3 nucleotides are TGTGCCAGCAGCCGAGGACAGGGGAGTACGCAAGAGACCCAGTACTTC.